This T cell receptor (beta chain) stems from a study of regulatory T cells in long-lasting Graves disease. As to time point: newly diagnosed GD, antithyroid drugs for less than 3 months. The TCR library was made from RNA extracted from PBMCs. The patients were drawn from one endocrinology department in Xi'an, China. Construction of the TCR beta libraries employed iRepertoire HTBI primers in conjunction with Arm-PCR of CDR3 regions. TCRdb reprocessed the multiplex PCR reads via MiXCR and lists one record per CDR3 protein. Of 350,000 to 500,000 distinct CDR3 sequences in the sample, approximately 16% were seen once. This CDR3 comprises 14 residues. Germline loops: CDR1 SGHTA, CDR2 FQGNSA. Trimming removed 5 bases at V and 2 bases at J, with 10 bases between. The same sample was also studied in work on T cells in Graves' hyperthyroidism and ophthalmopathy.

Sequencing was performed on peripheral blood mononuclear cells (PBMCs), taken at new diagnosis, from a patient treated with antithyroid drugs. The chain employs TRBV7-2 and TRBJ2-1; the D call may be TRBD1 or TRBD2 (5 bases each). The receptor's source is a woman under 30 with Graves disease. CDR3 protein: CASSARDAYNEQFF. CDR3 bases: TGTGCCAGCAGCGCCCGGGACGCCTACAATGAGCAGTTCTTC. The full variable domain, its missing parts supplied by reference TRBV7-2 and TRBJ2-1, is GAGVSQSPSNKVTEKGKDVELRCDPISGHTALYWYRQSLGQGLEFLIYFQGNSAPDKSGLPSDRFSAERTGGSVSTLTIQRTQQEDSAVYLCASSARDAYNEQFFGPGTRLTVL.